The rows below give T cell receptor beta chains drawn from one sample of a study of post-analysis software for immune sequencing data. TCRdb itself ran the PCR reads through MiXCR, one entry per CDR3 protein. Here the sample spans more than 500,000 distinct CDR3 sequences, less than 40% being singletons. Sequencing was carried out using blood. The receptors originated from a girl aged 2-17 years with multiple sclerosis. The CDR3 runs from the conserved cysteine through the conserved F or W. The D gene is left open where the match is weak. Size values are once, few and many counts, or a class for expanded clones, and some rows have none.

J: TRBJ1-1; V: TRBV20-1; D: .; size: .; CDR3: CSARGAGLNTEAFF; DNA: TGCAGTGCTAGAGGGGCCGGCCTGAACACTGAAGCTTTCTTT
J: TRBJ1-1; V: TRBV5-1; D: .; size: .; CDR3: CASRASRRRLTEAFF; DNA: TGCGCCAGCAGGGCGAGCAGGAGGCGCCTCACTGAAGCTTTCTTT
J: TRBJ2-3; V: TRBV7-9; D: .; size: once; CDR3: CASSWRDGVTDTQYF; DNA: TGTGCCAGCAGCTGGAGGGACGGCGTCACAGATACGCAGTATTTT
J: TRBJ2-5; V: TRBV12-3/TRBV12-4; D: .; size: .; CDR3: CASKRGVEETQYF; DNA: TGTGCCAGCAAGAGAGGGGTGGAGGAGACCCAGTACTTC
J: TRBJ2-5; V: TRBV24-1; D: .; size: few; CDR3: CATSDLPRTGGETQYF; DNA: TGTGCCACCAGTGATTTGCCCAGGACAGGAGGGGAGACCCAGTACTTC
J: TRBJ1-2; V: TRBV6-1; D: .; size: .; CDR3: CASSGWTANLYGYTF; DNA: TGTGCCAGCAGTGGCTGGACAGCCAATCTCTATGGCTACACCTTC
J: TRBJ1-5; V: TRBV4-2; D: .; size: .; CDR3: CASSPEGPWGNQSQHF; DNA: TGTGCCAGCAGCCCGGAAGGGCCCTGGGGCAATCAGTCCCAGCATTTT
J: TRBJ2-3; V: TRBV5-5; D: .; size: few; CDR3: CASSFAGNTDTQYF; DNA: TGTGCCAGCAGCTTCGCTGGAAACACAGATACGCAGTATTTT
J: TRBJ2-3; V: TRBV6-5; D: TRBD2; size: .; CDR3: CASSYPQAGGQDTQYF; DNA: TGTGCCAGCAGTTACCCTCAAGCGGGGGGCCAGGATACGCAGTATTTT
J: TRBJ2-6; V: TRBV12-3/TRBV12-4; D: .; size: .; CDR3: CASSLDPGIGANVLTF; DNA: TGTGCCAGCAGCCTGGACCCGGGAATTGGGGCCAACGTCCTGACTTTC
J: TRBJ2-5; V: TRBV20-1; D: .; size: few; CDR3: CSASLGIQETQYF; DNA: TGCAGTGCGAGCTTGGGGATCCAAGAGACCCAGTACTTC
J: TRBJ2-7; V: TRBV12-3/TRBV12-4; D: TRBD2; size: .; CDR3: CASSSQRGLGQYF; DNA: TGTGCCAGCAGTTCCCAGCGGGGGCTGGGGCAGTACTTC
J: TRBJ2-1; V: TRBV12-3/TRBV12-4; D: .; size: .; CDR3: CASITTNPPSSYNEQFF; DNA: TGTGCCAGCATTACCACCAACCCGCCCAGCTCCTACAATGAGCAGTTCTTC
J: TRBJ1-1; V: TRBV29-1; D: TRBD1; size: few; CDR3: CSAGGDRDTEAFF; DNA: TGCAGCGCCGGCGGGGACAGGGACACTGAAGCTTTCTTT
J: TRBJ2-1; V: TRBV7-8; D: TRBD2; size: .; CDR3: CASSLAPLAGGQYEQFF; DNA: TGTGCCAGCAGCTTAGCCCCACTAGCGGGGGGGCAGTATGAGCAGTTCTTC
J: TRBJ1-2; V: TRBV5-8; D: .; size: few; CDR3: CASSFGLTNYGYTF; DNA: TGTGCCAGCAGCTTCGGTTTAACTAACTATGGCTACACCTTC
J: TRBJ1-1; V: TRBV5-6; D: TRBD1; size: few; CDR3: CASSQQGVRTEAFF; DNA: TGTGCCAGCAGCCAACAGGGGGTTCGGACTGAAGCTTTCTTT
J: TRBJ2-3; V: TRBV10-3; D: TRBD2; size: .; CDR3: CAISDPRTSGGHTDTQYF; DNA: TGTGCCATCAGTGACCCTAGGACTAGCGGGGGCCACACAGATACGCAGTATTTT
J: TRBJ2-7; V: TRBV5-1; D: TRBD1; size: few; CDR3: CASSGQGGSYEQYF; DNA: TGCGCCAGCAGCGGACAGGGGGGTTCCTACGAGCAGTACTTC
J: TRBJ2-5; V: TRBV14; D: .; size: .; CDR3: CASSQVGSQYF; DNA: TGTGCCAGCAGCCAAGTAGGGAGCCAGTACTTC
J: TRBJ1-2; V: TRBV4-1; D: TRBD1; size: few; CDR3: CASSQDFGQGDGYTF; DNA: TGCGCCAGCAGCCAAGATTTTGGACAGGGGGATGGCTACACCTTC
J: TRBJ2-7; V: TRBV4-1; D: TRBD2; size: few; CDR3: CASSQVITSGGESSYEQYF; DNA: TGCGCCAGCAGCCAAGTGATCACTAGCGGGGGGGAAAGCTCCTACGAGCAGTACTTC
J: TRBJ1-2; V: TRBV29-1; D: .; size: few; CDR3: CSVPLDGLYGYTF; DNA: TGCAGCGTTCCTCTTGACGGGCTCTATGGCTACACCTTC
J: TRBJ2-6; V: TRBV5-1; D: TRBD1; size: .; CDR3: CASSLFSTGRGANVLTF; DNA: TGCGCCAGCAGCTTGTTTTCGACAGGGCGAGGGGCCAACGTCCTGACTTTC
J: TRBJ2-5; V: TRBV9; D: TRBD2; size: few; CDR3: CASSVGGSGVQETQYF; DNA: TGTGCCAGCAGCGTAGGAGGTAGCGGGGTTCAAGAGACCCAGTACTTC
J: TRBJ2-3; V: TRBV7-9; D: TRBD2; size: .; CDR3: CTSSSKRGVYTDTQYF; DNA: TGTACCAGCAGCAGTAAGCGGGGGGTCTACACAGATACGCAGTATTTT
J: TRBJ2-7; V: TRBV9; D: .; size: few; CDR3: CASSVDIGGTPYEQYF; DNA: TGTGCCAGCAGCGTAGATATAGGGGGTACCCCCTACGAGCAGTACTTC
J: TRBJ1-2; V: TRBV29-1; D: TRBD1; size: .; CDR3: CSVGQGALGYTF; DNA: TGCAGCGTTGGGCAGGGGGCTTTGGGCTACACCTTC
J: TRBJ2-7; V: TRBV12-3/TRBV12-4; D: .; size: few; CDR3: CASPRFSGAYEQYF; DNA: TGTGCCAGCCCGCGATTTTCAGGGGCCTACGAGCAGTACTTC
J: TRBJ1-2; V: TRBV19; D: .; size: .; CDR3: CASSIQSTNYGYTF; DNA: TGTGCCAGTAGTATCCAGTCAACTAACTATGGCTACACCTTC
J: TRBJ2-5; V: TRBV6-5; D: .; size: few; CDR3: CASSLRIHPGETQYF; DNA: TGTGCCAGCAGTCTCCGGATACACCCGGGAGAGACCCAGTACTTC